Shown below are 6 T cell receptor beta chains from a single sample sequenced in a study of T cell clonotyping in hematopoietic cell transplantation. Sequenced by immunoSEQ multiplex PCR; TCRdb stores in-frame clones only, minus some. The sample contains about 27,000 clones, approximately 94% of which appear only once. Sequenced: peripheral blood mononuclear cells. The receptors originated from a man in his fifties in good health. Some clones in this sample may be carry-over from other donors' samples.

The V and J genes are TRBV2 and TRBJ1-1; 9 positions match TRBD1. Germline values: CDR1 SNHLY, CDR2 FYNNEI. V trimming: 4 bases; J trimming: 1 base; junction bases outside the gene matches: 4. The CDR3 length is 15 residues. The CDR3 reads CASSGTGGRNTEAFF. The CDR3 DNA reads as TGTGCCAGCAGTGGCACAGGGGGCAGGAACACTGAAGCTTTCTTT.

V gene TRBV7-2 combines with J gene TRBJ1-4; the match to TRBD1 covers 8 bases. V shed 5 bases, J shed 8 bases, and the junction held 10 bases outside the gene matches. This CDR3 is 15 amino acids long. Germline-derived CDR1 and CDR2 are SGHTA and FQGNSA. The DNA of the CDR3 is TGTGCCAGCAGCCCTCGGACAGGGCATGGAGAAAAACTGTTTTTT. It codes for CASSPRTGHGEKLFF.

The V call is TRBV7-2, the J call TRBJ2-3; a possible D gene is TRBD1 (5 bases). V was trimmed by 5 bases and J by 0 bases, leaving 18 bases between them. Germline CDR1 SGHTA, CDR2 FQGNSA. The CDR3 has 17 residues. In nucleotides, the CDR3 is TGTGCCAGCAGCCCCCATAGACAGTCCTCTAGCACAGATACGCAGTATTTT. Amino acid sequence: CASSPHRQSSSTDTQYF.

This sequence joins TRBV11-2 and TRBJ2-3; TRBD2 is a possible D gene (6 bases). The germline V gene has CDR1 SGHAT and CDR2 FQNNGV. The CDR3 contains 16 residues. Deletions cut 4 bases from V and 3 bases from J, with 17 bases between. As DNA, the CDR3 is TGTGCCAGCAGCTCCAGCGGGTTGGCGGGGACAGATACGCAGTATTTT. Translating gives CASSSSGLAGTDTQYF.

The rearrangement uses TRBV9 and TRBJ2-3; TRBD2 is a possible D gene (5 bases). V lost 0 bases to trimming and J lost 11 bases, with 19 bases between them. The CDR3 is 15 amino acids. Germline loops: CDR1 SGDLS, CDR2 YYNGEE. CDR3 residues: CASSVDGGGRLKQYF. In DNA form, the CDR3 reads TGTGCCAGCAGCGTAGACGGAGGCGGGCGTTTAAAGCAGTATTTT.

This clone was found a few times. CDR3 residues: CASSEAGGIYNEQFF. Here the CDR3 DNA reads TGTGCCAGCAGTGAAGCAGGGGGCATTTACAATGAGCAGTTCTTC. The chain carries TRBV6-1 and TRBJ2-1, with 7 bases lining up with TRBD1. The J segment lost 4 bases and the V segment lost 0 bases, leaving 3 bases of the junction unmatched. This CDR3 contains 15 residues. Germline-derived CDR1 and CDR2 are MNHNS and SASEGT.